What follows describes a single T cell receptor (beta chain). The sample belongs to a study of blood T cell repertoires in COVID-19. Across the study: Donors in the United States, Italy and Spain gave samples during acute or convalescent COVID-19. In each case, the material was cDNA or gDNA derived from T cells, B-cell-depleted T cells, or PBMCs.

Authors' methods: Estimation of nucleated cell counts was performed using reference gene primer amplification. Clones were sequenced by immunoSEQ multiplex PCR, and TCRdb holds only the in-frame ones, with some missing. V and J calls and clone size are those listed in that table; D and trimming were worked out from the DNA. The sample carries about 35,000 clones, almost 85% recorded once. The CDR3 has 16 amino acids. V was pared by 9 bases and J by 8 bases, with 26 bases between. Germline V gene sequence: CDR1 LNHDA, CDR2 SQIVND (reference sequence). Sequencing was carried out using peripheral blood. The TCR comes from an elderly man with active or convalescent COVID-19. The chain carries TRBV19 and TRBJ1-5; D possibly corresponds to TRBD1 (6 bases). CDR3 nucleotides: TGTGCCAGCCTAAGCCAGGGCAGGGGTGGTGGGAAGCCCCAGCATTTT. Amino acid sequence: CASLSQGRGGGKPQHF.